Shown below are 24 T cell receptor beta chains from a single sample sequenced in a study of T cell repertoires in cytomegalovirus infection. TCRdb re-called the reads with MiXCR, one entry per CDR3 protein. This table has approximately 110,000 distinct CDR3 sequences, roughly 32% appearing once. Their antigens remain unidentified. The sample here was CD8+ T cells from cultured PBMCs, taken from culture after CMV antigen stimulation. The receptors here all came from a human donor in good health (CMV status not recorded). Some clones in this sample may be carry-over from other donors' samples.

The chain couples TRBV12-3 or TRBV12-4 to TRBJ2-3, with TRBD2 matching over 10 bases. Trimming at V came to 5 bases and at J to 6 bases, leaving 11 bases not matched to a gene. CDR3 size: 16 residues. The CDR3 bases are TGTGCCAGCAGTACTAATCCCCTAGCGGGGGCGGATACGCAGTATTTT. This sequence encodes CASSTNPLAGADTQYF.

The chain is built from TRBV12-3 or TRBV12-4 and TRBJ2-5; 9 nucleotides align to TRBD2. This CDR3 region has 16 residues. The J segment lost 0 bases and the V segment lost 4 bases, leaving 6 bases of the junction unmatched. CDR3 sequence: CASSSWVAGDQETQYF. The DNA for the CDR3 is TGTGCCAGCAGTTCCTGGGTAGCGGGGGACCAAGAGACCCAGTACTTC.

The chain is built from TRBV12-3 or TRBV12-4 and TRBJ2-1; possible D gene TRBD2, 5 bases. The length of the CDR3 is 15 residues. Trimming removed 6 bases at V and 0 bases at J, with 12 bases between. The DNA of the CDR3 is TGTGCCAGCAGCCCTGGGGAGCGCTCCTACAATGAGCAGTTCTTC. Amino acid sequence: CASSPGERSYNEQFF.

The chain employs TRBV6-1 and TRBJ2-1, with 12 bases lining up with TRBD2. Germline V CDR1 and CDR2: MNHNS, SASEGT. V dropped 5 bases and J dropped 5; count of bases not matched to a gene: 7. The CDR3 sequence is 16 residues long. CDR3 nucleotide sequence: TGTGCCAGCAGTAAAGGACTAGCGGGGTTGCACAATGAGCAGTTCTTC. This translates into CASSKGLAGLHNEQFF.

CDR3 sequence: CASSSVGTVNNEQFF. In DNA, the CDR3 is TGTGCCAGCAGCTCGGTGGGAACAGTGAACAATGAGCAGTTCTTC. The chain joins TRBV7-9 to TRBJ2-1; D is unclear. The CDR3 has 15 residues. V was pared by 4 bases and J by 5 bases, with 15 bases between. Germline lookup yields CDR1 SEHNR and CDR2 FQNEAQ (reference sequence).

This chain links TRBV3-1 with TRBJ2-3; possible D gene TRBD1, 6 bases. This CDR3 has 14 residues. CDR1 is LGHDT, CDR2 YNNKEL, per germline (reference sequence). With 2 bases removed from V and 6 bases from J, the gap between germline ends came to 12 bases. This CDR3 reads CASSQWTEGDTQYF. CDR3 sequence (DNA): TGTGCCAGCAGCCAATGGACAGAGGGCGATACGCAGTATTTT.

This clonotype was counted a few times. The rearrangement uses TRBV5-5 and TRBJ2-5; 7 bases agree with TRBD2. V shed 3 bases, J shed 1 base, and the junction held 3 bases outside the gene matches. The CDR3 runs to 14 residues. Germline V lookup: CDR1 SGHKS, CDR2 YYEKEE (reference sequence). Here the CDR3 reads CASSYGLGQETQYF. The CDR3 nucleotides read TGTGCCAGCAGCTACGGACTAGGCCAAGAGACCCAGTACTTC.

The CDR3 nucleotides are TGTGCCAGCAGTTTAATAGGACAAGGGAATGGCTACACCTTC. It codes for CASSLIGQGNGYTF. This chain uses TRBV27 with TRBJ1-2; D is possibly TRBD1 (5 bases). Trimming stripped 2 bases from V and 6 bases from J, with 13 bases between. Germline V gives CDR1 MNHEY, CDR2 SMNVEV (reference sequence). There are 14 residues in the CDR3.

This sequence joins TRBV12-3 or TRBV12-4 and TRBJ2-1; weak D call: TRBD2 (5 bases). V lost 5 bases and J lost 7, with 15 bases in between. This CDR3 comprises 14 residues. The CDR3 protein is CASSQSGTGNEQFF. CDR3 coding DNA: TGTGCCAGCAGTCAAAGTGGTACGGGGAATGAGCAGTTCTTC.

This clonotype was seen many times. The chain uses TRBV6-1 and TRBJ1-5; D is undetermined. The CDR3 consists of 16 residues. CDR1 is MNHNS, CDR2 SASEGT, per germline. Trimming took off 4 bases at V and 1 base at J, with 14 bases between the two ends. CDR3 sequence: CASSGSVGFSNQPQHF. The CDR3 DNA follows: TGTGCCAGCAGTGGTAGTGTAGGTTTCAGCAATCAGCCCCAGCATTTT.

The CDR3 loop is CASSLVDRGAVTYEQYF. The CDR3 DNA sequence: TGTGCCAGTAGTCTCGTTGACAGAGGGGCAGTCACCTACGAGCAGTACTTC. The chain has TRBV19 and TRBJ2-7, with D tentatively TRBD1 or TRBD2 (5 bases each). The germline V gene has CDR1 LNHDA and CDR2 SQIVND (reference sequence). Trimming removed 5 bases at V and 2 bases at J, with 22 bases between. CDR3 length: 17 amino acids.

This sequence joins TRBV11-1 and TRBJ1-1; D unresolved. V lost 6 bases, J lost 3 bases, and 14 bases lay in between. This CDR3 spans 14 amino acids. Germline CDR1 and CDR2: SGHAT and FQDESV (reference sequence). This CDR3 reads CASSLAPSHTEAFF. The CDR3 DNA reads TGTGCCAGCAGTCTCGCCCCGTCCCACACTGAAGCTTTCTTT.

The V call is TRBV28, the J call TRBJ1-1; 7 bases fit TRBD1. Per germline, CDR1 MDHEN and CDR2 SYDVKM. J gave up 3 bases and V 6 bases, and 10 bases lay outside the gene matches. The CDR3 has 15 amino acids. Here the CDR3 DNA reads TGTGCCAGCAGCCCTCGGACAGGAGTGCACACTGAAGCTTTCTTT. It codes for CASSPRTGVHTEAFF.

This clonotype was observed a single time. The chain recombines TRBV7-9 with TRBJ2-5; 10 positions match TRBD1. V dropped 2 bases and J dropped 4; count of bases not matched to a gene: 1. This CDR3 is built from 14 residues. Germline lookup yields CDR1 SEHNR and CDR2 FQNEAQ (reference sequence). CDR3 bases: TGTGCCAGCAGCTTATGGACAGGGGGAGAGACCCAGTACTTC. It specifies CASSLWTGGETQYF.

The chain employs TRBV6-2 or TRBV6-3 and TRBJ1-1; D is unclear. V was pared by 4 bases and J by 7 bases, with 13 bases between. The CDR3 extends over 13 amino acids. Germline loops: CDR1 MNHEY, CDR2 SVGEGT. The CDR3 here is CASSLNEFGEAFF. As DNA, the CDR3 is TGTGCCAGCAGTTTGAATGAGTTCGGTGAAGCTTTCTTT.

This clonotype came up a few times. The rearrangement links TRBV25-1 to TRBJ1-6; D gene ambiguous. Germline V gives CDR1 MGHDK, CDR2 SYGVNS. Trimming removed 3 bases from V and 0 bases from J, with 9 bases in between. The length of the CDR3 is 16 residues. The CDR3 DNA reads TGTGCCAGCAGTGATCTTGGCAGCTCCTATAATTCACCCCTCCACTTT. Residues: CASSDLGSSYNSPLHF.

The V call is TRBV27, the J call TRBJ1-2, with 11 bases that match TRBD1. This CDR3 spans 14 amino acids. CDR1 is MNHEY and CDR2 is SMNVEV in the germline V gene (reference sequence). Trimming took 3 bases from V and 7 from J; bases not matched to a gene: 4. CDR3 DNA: TGTGCCAGCAGTTTTGGGACAGGGGGTTCTGGCTACACCTTC. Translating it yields CASSFGTGGSGYTF.

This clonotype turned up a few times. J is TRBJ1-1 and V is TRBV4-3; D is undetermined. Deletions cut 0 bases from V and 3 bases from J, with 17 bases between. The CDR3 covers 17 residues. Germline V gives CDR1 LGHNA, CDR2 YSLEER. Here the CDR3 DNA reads TGCGCCAGCAGCCAAGATTTAGCTCTTGGTGGAGACACTGAAGCTTTCTTT. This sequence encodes CASSQDLALGGDTEAFF.

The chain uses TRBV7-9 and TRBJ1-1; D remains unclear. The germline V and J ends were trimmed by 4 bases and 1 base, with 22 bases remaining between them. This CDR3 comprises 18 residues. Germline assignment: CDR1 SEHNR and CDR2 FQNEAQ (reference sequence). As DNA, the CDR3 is TGTGCCAGCAGCTGGAACAGCCCCGGTCGGCCCGGGAACACTGAAGCTTTCTTT. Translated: CASSWNSPGRPGNTEAFF. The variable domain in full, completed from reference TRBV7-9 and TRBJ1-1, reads DTGVSQNPRHKITKRGQNVTFRCDPISEHNRLYWYRQTLGQGPEFLTYFQNEAQLEKSRLLSDRFSAERPKGSFSTLEIQRTEQGDSAMYLCASSWNSPGRPGNTEAFFGQGTRLTVV.

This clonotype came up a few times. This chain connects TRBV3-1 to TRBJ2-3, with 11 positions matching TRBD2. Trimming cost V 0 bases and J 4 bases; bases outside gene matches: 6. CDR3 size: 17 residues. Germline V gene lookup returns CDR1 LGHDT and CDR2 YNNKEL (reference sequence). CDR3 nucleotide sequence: TGTGCCAGCAGCCAAGATTTTACTAGCGGGGGTTCAGATACGCAGTATTTT. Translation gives CASSQDFTSGGSDTQYF.

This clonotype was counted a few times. CDR3 region: CASSVASGQADGYTF. CDR3 in DNA: TGTGCCAGCAGCGTAGCCAGCGGACAGGCGGATGGCTACACCTTC. The rearrangement uses TRBV9 and TRBJ1-2; 7 bases align to TRBD1. The germline gives CDR1 SGDLS, CDR2 YYNGEE. The CDR3 extends over 15 amino acids. Trimming at V came to 0 bases and at J to 6 bases, leaving 8 bases not matched to a gene.

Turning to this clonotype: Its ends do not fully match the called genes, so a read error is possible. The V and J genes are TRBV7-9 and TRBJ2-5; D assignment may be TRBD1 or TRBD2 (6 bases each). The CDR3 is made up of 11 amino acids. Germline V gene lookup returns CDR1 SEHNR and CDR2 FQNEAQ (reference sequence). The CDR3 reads CASSPGKGEDF. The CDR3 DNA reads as TGTGCCAGCAGCCCCGGGAAGGGGGAGGACTTC.

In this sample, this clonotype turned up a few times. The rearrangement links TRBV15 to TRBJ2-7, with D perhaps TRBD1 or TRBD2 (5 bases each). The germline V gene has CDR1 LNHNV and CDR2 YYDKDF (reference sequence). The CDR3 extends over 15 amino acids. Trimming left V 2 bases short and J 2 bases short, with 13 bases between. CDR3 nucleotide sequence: TGTGCCACCAGCAGACTCCGGGACGGAACCTACGAGCAGTACTTC. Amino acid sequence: CATSRLRDGTYEQYF.

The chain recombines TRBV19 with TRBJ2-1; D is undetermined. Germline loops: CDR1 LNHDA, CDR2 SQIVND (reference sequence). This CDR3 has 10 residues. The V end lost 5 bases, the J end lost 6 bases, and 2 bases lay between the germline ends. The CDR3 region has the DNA TGTGCCAGTAGTGGCAATGAGCAGTTCTTC. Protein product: CASSGNEQFF.